The rows below give T cell receptor beta chains drawn from one sample of a study of OX40 agonist ivuxolimab in advanced cancers. The table came from immunoSEQ multiplex PCR; TCRdb's copy has only in-frame clones and leaves some out. The sample contains around 15,000 clones, approximately 80% of which appear only once. The specimen comprised CD4+ or CD8+ T cells sorted from blood, sampled in a trial of the OX40 agonist ivuxolimab. The receptors were gathered from an adult with an advanced solid tumor such as melanoma, head and neck, liver or kidney cancer. Both conserved end residues are part of each CDR3. The D gene is left open where the match is weak. Clone size is shown for a subset of rows, as once, few, many or a class of expanded clone.

d_call	v_call	clone_size	j_call	cdr3_nt	cdr3_aa
.	TRBV5-4	.	TRBJ2-7	TGTGCCAGCAGTCCTTTGGGGGCAGTTTACGAGCAGTACTTC	CASSPLGAVYEQYF
.	TRBV4-1	.	TRBJ2-5	TGCGCCAGCAGCCAGGTCTTGGGGATAGCAGAGACCCAGTACTTC	CASSQVLGIAETQYF
.	TRBV5-6	.	TRBJ2-3	TGTGCCAGCAGCCTGGTCCCGGGTTCCACAGATACGCAGTATTTT	CASSLVPGSTDTQYF
.	TRBV9	.	TRBJ1-3	TGTGCCAGCACGGCAAGCCTTTCCTCTGGAAACACCATATATTTT	CASTASLSSGNTIYF
.	TRBV7-6	.	TRBJ2-2	TGTGCCAGCAACCTCGGGAGAGACACCGGGGAGCTGTTTTTT	CASNLGRDTGELFF
TRBD2	TRBV11-2	.	TRBJ2-7	TGTGCCAGCAGCTTAGCTCCGGGAGGGCCCTACGAGCAGTACTTC	CASSLAPGGPYEQYF
TRBD2	TRBV5-6	.	TRBJ2-7	TGTGCCAGCAGCTTGGAACTAGCGGGAGAATGGTACGAGCAGTACTTC	CASSLELAGEWYEQYF
TRBD1	TRBV27	.	TRBJ2-1	TGTGCCAGCAGTTCCGGGACAGGGGGCTACAATGAGCAGTTCTTC	CASSSGTGGYNEQFF
TRBD2	TRBV28	once	TRBJ2-7	TGTGCCAGCAGTCTCCTACTAGCGGGGTCCTACGAGCAGTACTTC	CASSLLLAGSYEQYF
TRBD2	TRBV5-6	.	TRBJ2-4	TGTGCCAGCAGCTTGGCGGGGGGGAACATTCAGTACTTC	CASSLAGGNIQYF
TRBD2	TRBV7-3	medium-sized	TRBJ2-1	TGTGCCAGCAGCCCTAACCCCTCAGCGGGGCACAATGAGCAGTTCTTC	CASSPNPSAGHNEQFF
.	TRBV27	few	TRBJ2-7	TGTGCCAGCAGTTTATATGCAGACTCCTACGAGCAGTACTTC	CASSLYADSYEQYF
.	TRBV7-9	.	TRBJ1-2	TGTGCCAGCAGTGGACTCTTTACAAACTATGGCTACACCTTC	CASSGLFTNYGYTF
TRBD1	TRBV6-5	.	TRBJ2-7	TGTGCCAGCAGTAGTCCGGGACAGAATCCCTACGAGCAGTACTTC	CASSSPGQNPYEQYF
.	TRBV6-5	.	TRBJ1-5	TGTGCCAGCAGTCAAGGACAGTATAGCAATCAGCCCCAGCATTTT	CASSQGQYSNQPQHF
.	TRBV2	.	TRBJ2-7	TGTGCCAGCAGTGAAGCGGTGGGGTCCTACGAGCAGTACTTC	CASSEAVGSYEQYF
TRBD1	TRBV27	once	TRBJ1-5	TGTGCCAGCAGTCTAGGGACAGGTTATAGCAATCAGCCCCAGCATTTT	CASSLGTGYSNQPQHF
.	TRBV9	.	TRBJ1-3	TGTGCCAGCAGCCTTGCAGGGAGCGGAAACACCATATATTTT	CASSLAGSGNTIYF
TRBD1	TRBV5-5	.	TRBJ1-5	TGTGCCAGCAGCTTGGTTGAGACAGGGGTTAGAGATCAGCCCCAGCATTTT	CASSLVETGVRDQPQHF
.	TRBV7-6	.	TRBJ1-2	TGTGCGTCCGGGGGAGCTAACTATGGCTACACCTTC	CASGGANYGYTF
.	TRBV7-3	.	TRBJ2-1	TGTGCCAGCAGCTTAGGGCACGTCAATGAGCAGTTCTTC	CASSLGHVNEQFF
.	TRBV27	.	TRBJ1-3	TGTGCCAGCAGTTTCGGCGTTTCTGGAAACACCATATATTTT	CASSFGVSGNTIYF
.	TRBV4-3	.	TRBJ2-7	TGCGCCAGCAGCCAAGCCCGTACAGGGTGGTACGAGCAGTACTTC	CASSQARTGWYEQYF
.	TRBV2	.	TRBJ2-7	TGTGCCAGCAGACCCTACGAGCAGTACTTC	CASRPYEQYF
.	TRBV5-8	.	TRBJ1-2	TGTGCCAGCAGATCAAGAGGGTCTAACTATGGCTACACCTTC	CASRSRGSNYGYTF
.	TRBV7-4	.	TRBJ2-1	TGTGCCAGCAGCTTAAGCCGGACAGCAGACAATGAGCAGTTCTTC	CASSLSRTADNEQFF
.	TRBV30	.	TRBJ2-7	TGTGCCTGGAGTGAGACTAAGCCCTACGAGCAGTACTTC	CAWSETKPYEQYF
TRBD1	TRBV23-1	.	TRBJ2-7	TGCGCCAGCAGTCACAGAGGGACAGGGGGTAACTTC	CASSHRGTGGNF
.	TRBV9	.	TRBJ1-2	TGTGCCAGCAGCGCCACCGGTTATGACAACATCTATGGCTACACCTTC	CASSATGYDNIYGYTF
.	TRBV6-5	.	TRBJ1-1	TGTGCCAGCAGGCCACCAGGGTACACTGAAGCTTTCTTT	CASRPPGYTEAFF
.	TRBV28	.	TRBJ1-5	TGTGCCAGCAGTTTCTTATCCACTAATCAGCCCCAGCATTTT	CASSFLSTNQPQHF
.	TRBV11-1	.	TRBJ1-5	TGTGCCAGCAGCCTGGGACCCGAGGGCAATCAGCCCCAGCATTTT	CASSLGPEGNQPQHF
TRBD2	TRBV4-3	.	TRBJ2-1	TGCGCCAGCAGCCCAGCGGGAAGCTCCTACAATGAGCAGTTCTTC	CASSPAGSSYNEQFF
.	TRBV29-1	.	TRBJ2-5	TGCAGCGTTGCGGGTTGGCAGCAAGAGACCCAGTACTTC	CSVAGWQQETQYF
.	TRBV25-1	.	TRBJ2-4	TGTGCCAGCAGCGGGGGCCACATTCAGTACTTC	CASSGGHIQYF
.	TRBV18	.	TRBJ2-5	TGTGCCAGCTCACCAACCAGGGCGGAGACCCAGTACTTC	CASSPTRAETQYF
.	TRBV27	.	TRBJ2-7	TGTGCCAGCAGCTCCTACGAGCAGTACTTC	CASSSYEQYF
.	TRBV7-8	.	TRBJ2-5	TGTGCCAGCAGCCCTGGTCCCCTAGTCAGGGAGACCCAGTACTTC	CASSPGPLVRETQYF
TRBD1	TRBV6-6	few	TRBJ2-7	TGTGCCAGCAGTTACCAGACAGGGGGCTACGAGCAGTACTTC	CASSYQTGGYEQYF
.	TRBV21-1	.	TRBJ2-1	TGTGCCAGCACCCCAGCGCAGCGATCTAATGAGCAGTTCTTC	CASTPAQRSNEQFF
TRBD2	TRBV7-6	.	TRBJ2-5	TGTGCCAGCAGCCGACGACTAGCGGCCCAAGAGACCCAGTACTTC	CASSRRLAAQETQYF
TRBD1	TRBV9	.	TRBJ1-2	TGTGCCAGCAGCATGACAGGGGGCGGCAAATATGGCTACACCTTC	CASSMTGGGKYGYTF
TRBD1	TRBV5-3	.	TRBJ2-7	TGTGCCAGCCTGTCAGGGACAGGGGACACAAACCGAATCTACGAGCAGTACTTC	CASLSGTGDTNRIYEQYF
.	TRBV4-3	.	TRBJ1-4	TGCGCCAGCAGCCAAGATAGGATAGGGGCGGGAAAACTGTTTTTT	CASSQDRIGAGKLFF
.	TRBV6-5	.	TRBJ2-7	TGTGCCAGCAGTTACTCGATGGAGCGCAAGTACGAGCAGTACTTC	CASSYSMERKYEQYF
.	TRBV29-1	.	TRBJ2-2	TGCAGCGTTGAGGCAGGGAGGAACACCGGGGAGCTGTTTTTT	CSVEAGRNTGELFF
.	TRBV25-1	medium-sized	TRBJ2-2	TGTGCCAGCAGTGATAATAGCGGGGAGCTGTTTTTT	CASSDNSGELFF
TRBD2	TRBV27	.	TRBJ2-5	TGTGCCAGCAGTTTTAGCGGGATCCTGGAGACCCAGTACTTC	CASSFSGILETQYF
.	TRBV27	.	TRBJ2-1	TGTGCCAGCAGTCTCTACAATGAGCAGTTCTTC	CASSLYNEQFF
.	TRBV27	.	TRBJ2-7	TGTGCCAGCAGTTTTAAAGGACAGATGACCTACGAGCAGTACTTC	CASSFKGQMTYEQYF
.	TRBV9	once	TRBJ2-2	TGTGCCAGCAGCCGTGGGCGTGGCACCGGGGAGCTGTTTTTT	CASSRGRGTGELFF
.	TRBV27	.	TRBJ2-3	TGTGCCAGCAGTTTATGGGGACAACTAGGGGATACGCAGTATTTT	CASSLWGQLGDTQYF
.	TRBV19	.	TRBJ1-2	TGTGCCAGTAGTCTAAGACGGAACTATGGCTACACCTTC	CASSLRRNYGYTF
TRBD1	TRBV7-9	.	TRBJ2-7	TGTGCCAGCAGCTTGGGACAGGGGGGCTACGAGCAGTACTTC	CASSLGQGGYEQYF